The 27 T cell receptor beta chains below come from one sample, sequenced in a study of blood T cell repertoires in COVID-19. This table comes from immunoSEQ multiplex PCR, and its TCRdb copy is limited to in-frame clones, with some not included. The table records 150,000 to 200,000 clones, approximately 85% of them present only once. The sample was peripheral blood. The receptors shown here come from a woman aged 60-70 years with acute or convalescent COVID-19.

This chain uses TRBV28 with TRBJ1-4; maybe TRBD1 (6 bases). From germline, CDR1 is MDHEN and CDR2 SYDVKM. V lost 6 bases, J lost 3 bases, and 20 bases lay in between. The CDR3 is 17 residues long. CDR3 protein: CASSKTGGGWSNEKLFF. In nucleotides, the CDR3 is TGTGCCAGCAGCAAGACAGGCGGCGGGTGGTCTAATGAAAAACTGTTTTTT.

V and J are TRBV27 and TRBJ2-1, with TRBD2 as a possible D gene (7 bases). Between the trimmed V and J ends, which lost 3 bases and 2 bases, there was a span of 11 bases. The CDR3 is made up of 15 amino acids. Per the germline V gene, CDR1 is MNHEY and CDR2 is SMNVEV (reference sequence). CDR3 residues: CASSLGGPTYNEQFF. For the CDR3, the DNA is TGTGCCAGCAGTTTGGGGGGGCCAACCTACAATGAGCAGTTCTTC.

The chain employs TRBV24-1 and TRBJ1-2, with 8 bases lining up with TRBD1. Germline V gives CDR1 KGHDR, CDR2 SFDVKD. The J segment lost 11 bases and the V segment lost 6 bases, leaving 16 bases of the junction unmatched. The CDR3 is made up of 15 amino acids. CDR3 coding DNA: TGTGCCACCAGTCTAGGACAGGGCACCGACTTTGGATACACCTTC. This codes for CATSLGQGTDFGYTF.

V is TRBV25-1 and J is TRBJ1-1; 7 bases align to TRBD1. Unmatched junction bases numbered 12, after V lost 5 bases and J lost 12 bases. Germline V gene lookup returns CDR1 MGHDK and CDR2 SYGVNS. The length of the CDR3 is 13 residues. The CDR3 DNA reads TGTGCCAGCAGTCCCCGAGAGACAGGGACAACTTTCTTT. It codes for CASSPRETGTTFF.

This clone was seen only once. The chain has TRBV6-6 and TRBJ1-5; maybe TRBD1 (6 bases). The CDR3 spans 15 residues. CDR1 and CDR2 (germline): MNHNY, SVGAGI (reference sequence). With 2 bases removed from V and 2 bases from J, the gap between germline ends came to 10 bases. The CDR3 loop reads CASSYGGAGNQPQHF. The CDR3 nucleotides read TGTGCCAGCAGTTACGGGGGGGCAGGCAATCAGCCCCAGCATTTT.

V gene TRBV9 combines with J gene TRBJ2-1; TRBD2 aligns across 15 bases. There are 17 residues in the CDR3. The J segment lost 10 bases and the V segment lost 0 bases, leaving 8 bases of the junction unmatched. In germline, CDR1 is SGDLS, CDR2 YYNGEE. The CDR3 region has the DNA TGTGCCAGCAGCGTAGGGGAGGGACTAGCGGGAGGCGGGGAGCAGTTCTTC. Amino acids: CASSVGEGLAGGGEQFF.

This clone showed up just a few times. CDR3 bases: TGCGCCAGCAGCGGGACAGGGGGCCTCGAGCAGTACTTC. Amino acids: CASSGTGGLEQYF. The chain joins TRBV5-1 to TRBJ2-7, with 12 nucleotides matching TRBD1. The CDR3 has 13 amino acids. Germline CDR1 is SGHRS and CDR2 is YFSETQ. J gave up 6 bases and V 4 bases, and 2 bases lay outside the gene matches.

The chain links TRBV6-5 to TRBJ1-1; D is uncertain. Deletions cut 2 bases from V and 6 bases from J, with 13 bases between. The germline CDR1 and CDR2 sequences are MNHEY and SVGAGI. This CDR3 is 14 amino acids long. CDR3 nucleotide sequence: TGTGCCAGCAGTTACCCGGGTCCGCGATCTGAAGCTTTCTTT. Amino acid sequence: CASSYPGPRSEAFF.

The sample holds one count of this clone. V gene TRBV5-4 combines with J gene TRBJ1-6; 11 positions agree with TRBD1. There are 15 residues in the CDR3. The germline V gene encodes CDR1 SGHNT and CDR2 YYREEE (reference sequence). The V gene end was trimmed by 1 base and the J gene end by 8 bases; junction bases not matched to a gene: 2. The CDR3 region has the DNA TGTGCCAGCAGCTTGCCGGGACAGGGGGATTCACCCCTCCACTTT. It translates to CASSLPGQGDSPLHF.

CDR3 sequence: CASSYSSNTEAFF. The CDR3 nucleotides are TGTGCCAGCAGTTATTCCTCGAACACTGAAGCTTTCTTT. The rearrangement joins TRBV6-6 to TRBJ1-1, with D unclear. Per germline, CDR1 MNHNY and CDR2 SVGAGI (reference sequence). This CDR3 is 13 amino acids long. Trimming took off 3 bases at V and 1 base at J, with 6 bases between the two ends.

This chain uses TRBV9 with TRBJ2-1; D perhaps matches TRBD2 (5 bases). In germline, CDR1 is SGDLS, CDR2 YYNGEE. Trimming pared 0 bases from V and 9 bases from J, leaving 22 bases between. There are 17 residues in the CDR3. CDR3 protein: CASSVVSSVSNGGEQFF. The DNA for the CDR3 is TGTGCCAGCAGCGTAGTTTCCAGCGTATCCAATGGAGGTGAGCAGTTCTTC.

This clone was detected only a few times. The same CDR3 also results from other DNA sequences found in this sample. The V and J genes are TRBV3-1 (or the pseudogene TRBV3-2) and TRBJ1-1; TRBD1 is a possible D gene (6 bases). The CDR3 totals 13 residues. CDR1 LGHDT and CDR2 YNNKEL come from the germline V gene (reference sequence). Trimming stripped 4 bases from V and 2 bases from J, with 8 bases between. In nucleotides, the CDR3 is TGTGCCAGCAGCCCGGACAGTAACACTGAAGCTTTCTTT. Translating gives CASSPDSNTEAFF.

The rearrangement uses TRBV3-1 (or the pseudogene TRBV3-2) and TRBJ1-4; D might be TRBD1 (5 bases). V shed 4 bases and J shed 8 bases, with 14 bases lying between them. The CDR3 runs to 14 residues. From germline, CDR1 is LGHDT and CDR2 YNNKEL (reference sequence). CDR3 residues: CASSRNGGSEKLFF. CDR3 nucleotides: TGTGCCAGCAGCCGTAACGGGGGTTCGGAAAAACTGTTTTTT.

The chain is built from TRBV12-3 or TRBV12-4 and TRBJ1-1, with TRBD1 matching 7 bases. The CDR3 sequence is 13 residues long. V shed 4 bases, J shed 2 bases, and the junction held 1 base outside the gene matches. CDR3 loop: CASSYRGNTEAFF. The CDR3 DNA follows: TGTGCCAGCAGTTACAGGGGCAACACTGAAGCTTTCTTT.

V is TRBV11-3 and J is TRBJ1-2; D gene uncertain. V was clipped by 6 bases and J by 7 bases, with 12 bases between them. The CDR3 is 12 residues long. The germline CDR1 and CDR2 sequences are SGHNT and YENEEA. The CDR3 coding sequence is TGTGCCAGCAGTAAGACTGGAAGTGGCTACACCTTC. Translation gives CASSKTGSGYTF.

The V call is TRBV9, the J call TRBJ1-2; 7 bases map to TRBD1. The CDR3 sequence is 16 residues long. The germline V gene has CDR1 SGDLS and CDR2 YYNGEE. V shed 3 bases and J 3 bases; nucleotides not matched to a gene: 11. The CDR3 protein is CASSARRQGGDYGYTF. Written as DNA, the CDR3 is TGTGCCAGCAGCGCCCGCAGACAGGGTGGGGACTATGGCTACACCTTC.

Concerning this clone: It differs at one base from a far larger clone, so likely a read error. This rearrangement joins TRBV9 to TRBJ2-1, with D possibly matching TRBD1 (6 bases). Trimming took off 3 bases at V and 1 base at J, with 8 bases between the two ends. Germline CDR1 SGDLS, CDR2 YYNGEE. There are 14 residues in the CDR3. The CDR3 here is CASSEDSSYNEQFF. In DNA, the CDR3 is TGTGCCAGCAGCGAGGACAGTTCCTACAATGAGCAGTTCTTC.

The gene calls are TRBV6-2 or TRBV6-3 and TRBJ2-4, with D possibly TRBD2 on 6 matching bases. Germline values: CDR1 MNHEY, CDR2 SVGEGT. V gave up 5 bases and J gave up 2 bases, with 16 bases separating them. The CDR3 covers 16 residues. The CDR3 is CASSPGLGGTKNIQYF. CDR3 nucleotides: TGTGCCAGCAGTCCCGGACTTGGCGGGACCAAAAACATTCAGTACTTC.

DNA for the CDR3: TGTGCCAGCAGCCCCCTACGGTTCTACAATGAGCAGTTCTTC. Translation: CASSPLRFYNEQFF. The genes are TRBV11-2 and TRBJ2-1, with D unresolved. This CDR3 comprises 14 residues. CDR1 is SGHAT and CDR2 is FQNNGV in the germline V gene. With 5 bases removed from V and 3 bases from J, the gap between germline ends came to 11 bases.

The rearrangement joins TRBV19 to TRBJ2-1; no clear D gene. Germline V lookup: CDR1 LNHDA, CDR2 SQIVND (reference sequence). V shed 1 base and J shed 4 bases, with 11 bases lying between them. This CDR3 is 15 amino acids long. The DNA for the CDR3 is TGTGCCAGTAGTATAGTTGCTAGTGGGTACAATGAGCAGTTCTTC. This translates into CASSIVASGYNEQFF. Full variable domain (missing parts from reference TRBV19 and TRBJ2-1): DGGITQSPKYLFRKEGQNVTLSCEQNLNHDAMYWYRQDPGQGLRLIYYSQIVNDFQKGDIAEGYSVSREKKESFPLTVTSAQKNPTAFYLCASSIVASGYNEQFFGPGTRLTVL.

The rearrangement uses TRBV6-5 and TRBJ2-2; D is ambiguous. The CDR3 totals 13 residues. Germline CDR1 reads MNHEY; CDR2 reads SVGAGI. V was trimmed by 5 bases and J by 3 bases, leaving 7 bases between them. The CDR3 bases are TGTGCCAGCAGTCCCGAGGACACCGGGGAGCTGTTTTTT. It is translated as CASSPEDTGELFF.

CDR3 sequence (DNA): TGTGCCAGCAGTGAGGAGAGGGTAGGAACCGGGGAGCTGTTTTTT. Amino acids: CASSEERVGTGELFF. V gene TRBV6-1 combines with J gene TRBJ2-2; possible D gene TRBD2, 5 bases. The CDR3 runs 15 residues. CDR1 MNHNS and CDR2 SASEGT come from the germline V gene. V gave up 3 bases and J gave up 5 bases, with 13 bases separating them.

The chain is built from TRBV2 and TRBJ2-5; no reliable D call. V shed 3 bases and J shed 5 bases, with 7 bases lying between them. Germline loops: CDR1 SNHLY, CDR2 FYNNEI. The CDR3 has 12 residues. This chain's CDR3 is CASSDIRETQYF. The CDR3 DNA sequence: TGTGCCAGCAGTGATATCCGGGAGACCCAGTACTTC.

The chain is built from TRBV29-1 and TRBJ2-2; D is possibly TRBD2 (6 bases). Trimming stripped 4 bases from V and 1 base from J, with 13 bases between. The CDR3 spans 15 residues. Germline V CDR1 and CDR2: SQVTM, ANQGSEA. The CDR3 DNA sequence: TGCAGCGTTGCCATAGTTAGCGGGAACACCGGGGAGCTGTTTTTT. Translating it yields CSVAIVSGNTGELFF.

The chain joins TRBV28 to TRBJ1-3, with a possible D match to TRBD1 (5 bases). CDR1 and CDR2 from the germline V gene are MDHEN and SYDVKM. V gave up 3 bases and J gave up 7 bases, with 22 bases separating them. This CDR3 spans 17 amino acids. The CDR3 here is CASSFLRGNQEWNTIYF. The CDR3 DNA reads as TGTGCCAGCAGTTTTCTCCGGGGGAATCAAGAATGGAACACCATATATTTT.

The chain joins TRBV24-1 to TRBJ2-3; D is possibly TRBD2 (5 bases). This CDR3 is built from 13 residues. The germline V gene encodes CDR1 KGHDR and CDR2 SFDVKD. V was clipped by 5 bases and J by 4 bases, with 9 bases between them. The CDR3 sequence is CATSGTFADTQYF. CDR3 DNA: TGTGCCACCAGTGGGACTTTTGCAGATACGCAGTATTTT.

The V gene is TRBV24-1, the J gene TRBJ2-2, with D possibly being TRBD1 (6 bases). CDR3 length: 16 amino acids. V gave up 7 bases and J gave up 5 bases, with 19 bases separating them. CDR1 and CDR2 (germline): KGHDR, SFDVKD. CDR3 protein: CATSKTGTVRTGELFF. The CDR3 nucleotides read TGTGCCACCAGCAAAACAGGGACGGTTAGAACCGGGGAGCTGTTTTTT.